Below, 21 T cell receptor beta chains from the same sample are listed, as sequenced in a study of patients and donors after allogeneic stem cell transplantation. TCRdb ran MiXCR on the RT-PCR reads and lists one entry per CDR3 protein. In the table there are tens of thousands of distinct CDR3 sequences, 10% to 15% of which are singletons. The sample taken for sequencing was blood, either unsorted or a sorted T cell fraction (not recorded which). Receptors were obtained from a human donor who was either an allogeneic HSCT recipient or a stem cell or donor lymphocyte infusion donor (not recorded which). It is not recorded whose cells these are; they may come from a transplant donor.

The chain recombines TRBV12-3 or TRBV12-4 with TRBJ2-7; D perhaps matches TRBD1 (6 bases). Trimming stripped 6 bases from V and 2 bases from J, with 11 bases between. The CDR3 is 13 residues long. Here the CDR3 reads CASRIRDTYEQYF. As DNA, the CDR3 is TGTGCCAGCAGGATCCGGGACACCTACGAGCAGTACTTC.

This clonotype is judged medium-sized (0.01 to 0.1%). The gene calls are TRBV27 and TRBJ1-1; weak D call: TRBD1 (6 bases). The CDR3 runs to 13 residues. From germline, CDR1 is MNHEY and CDR2 SMNVEV (reference sequence). With 6 bases removed from V and 4 bases from J, the gap between germline ends came to 12 bases. This chain's CDR3 is CASRTGYGTEAFF. For the CDR3, the DNA is TGTGCCAGCAGAACAGGGTATGGCACTGAAGCTTTCTTT.

The chain links TRBV7-8 to TRBJ1-2; 10 positions agree with TRBD1. Germline V gene lookup returns CDR1 SGHVS and CDR2 FQNEAQ. V was pared by 5 bases and J by 4 bases, with 7 bases of the junction left unmatched. CDR3 length: 15 amino acids. CDR3 protein: CASSRGQGVLYGYTF. As DNA, the CDR3 is TGTGCCAGCAGCCGCGGACAGGGGGTCCTCTATGGCTACACCTTC.

The chain has TRBV7-9 and TRBJ1-1; 8 nucleotides align to TRBD1. J was trimmed by 5 bases and V by 1 base; bases with no gene match: 3. The CDR3 loop spans 14 amino acids. Germline values: CDR1 SEHNR, CDR2 FQNEAQ (reference sequence). CDR3: CASSLGQGATEAFF. The DNA for the CDR3 is TGTGCCAGCAGCTTAGGGCAGGGGGCTACTGAAGCTTTCTTT.

This clonotype was counted a few times. The chain has TRBV20-1 and TRBJ2-7; 12 positions agree with TRBD2. Germline V gene lookup returns CDR1 DFQATT and CDR2 SNEGSKA (reference sequence). This CDR3 region has 14 residues. V lost 2 bases to trimming and J lost 2 bases; unmatched junction nucleotides: 1. For the CDR3, the DNA is TGCAGTGCTAGAAGGACTAGCGGGACCTACGAGCAGTACTTC. This gives the protein CSARRTSGTYEQYF.

The V call is TRBV9, the J call TRBJ2-1, with TRBD1 identical over 7 bases. Trimming removed 0 bases from V and 5 bases from J; junction bases left unmatched: 5. In germline, CDR1 is SGDLS, CDR2 YYNGEE. The CDR3 loop spans 15 amino acids. For the CDR3, the DNA is TGTGCCAGCAGCGTAGCGACAGGGACGGACAATGAGCAGTTCTTC. The encoded protein is CASSVATGTDNEQFF.

This clonotype has a handful of counts. The chain has TRBV5-1 and TRBJ2-7; 13 bases are a match to TRBD2. The V and J ends lost 0 bases and 1 base, in that order; junction bases with no gene match: 10. CDR1 SGHRS and CDR2 YFSETQ come from the germline V gene. The length of the CDR3 is 19 residues. CDR3: CASSLGLAGGPVPSYEQYF. As DNA, the CDR3 is TGCGCCAGCAGCTTGGGACTAGCGGGAGGTCCCGTACCTTCCTACGAGCAGTACTTC.

Remarks on this clonotype: Since a much larger clone is just one base distant, this may be a read error. The chain recombines TRBV5-1 with TRBJ1-2; D uncertain. Germline values: CDR1 SGHRS, CDR2 YFSETQ. CDR3 length: 15 amino acids. V was trimmed by 4 bases and J by 4 bases, leaving 17 bases between them. CDR3 region: CASSHIPEIGYGYTF. The CDR3 DNA sequence: TGCGCCAGCAGCCACATACCGGAAATTGGCTATGGCTACACCTTC.

The chain employs TRBV12-3 or TRBV12-4 and TRBJ2-5; 9 bases match TRBD1. V shed 6 bases and J 5 bases; nucleotides not matched to a gene: 13. The CDR3 contains 16 residues. CDR3 residues: CASRDRGPDPRETQYF. Here the CDR3 DNA reads TGTGCCAGCAGGGACAGGGGCCCGGATCCTAGGGAGACCCAGTACTTC.

The rearrangement joins TRBV30 to TRBJ2-1, with 15 bases that match TRBD2. The CDR3 extends over 14 amino acids. V lost 4 bases, J lost 9 bases, and 4 bases stayed unmatched. Germline assignment: CDR1 GTSNPN and CDR2 SVGIG (reference sequence). The CDR3 spells CAWIGLAGGGEQFF. For the CDR3, the DNA is TGTGCCTGGATTGGACTAGCGGGAGGGGGTGAGCAGTTCTTC.

This clonotype has more than one count but fewer than ten. This rearrangement joins TRBV6-2 or TRBV6-3 to TRBJ2-2; D gene unclear. The germline V gene has CDR1 MNHEY and CDR2 SVGEGT. CDR3 length equals 12 residues. Trimming left V 2 bases short and J 5 bases short, with 3 bases between. The CDR3 DNA is TGTGCCAGCAGTTACAGTACCGGGGAGCTGTTTTTT. It yields the protein CASSYSTGELFF.

This clonotype turned up a few times. The chain has TRBV20-1 and TRBJ2-1; D may be TRBD1 (6 bases). The CDR3 contains 14 residues. CDR1 and CDR2 from the germline V gene are DFQATT and SNEGSKA (reference sequence). V dropped 2 bases and J dropped 10 bases, with 18 bases sitting between them. Written as DNA, the CDR3 is TGCAGTGCTAGACCCAAACAGGGCTGGGAGGAGCAGTTCTTC. This gives the protein CSARPKQGWEEQFF.

This clonotype was counted between two and nine times. This rearrangement joins TRBV12-5 to TRBJ2-6; 12 bases match TRBD1. Germline V lookup: CDR1 LGHNT, CDR2 FRNRAP. J gave up 3 bases and V 5 bases, and 11 bases lay outside the gene matches. The CDR3 length is 19 residues. In DNA form, the CDR3 reads TGTGCTAGTGGTGACACCGGGGGACAGGGGGCTGGTGGGGCCAACGTCCTGACTTTC. Its protein is CASGDTGGQGAGGANVLTF.

This clonotype was seen many times. This chain uses TRBV27 with TRBJ1-6; 10 bases are shared with TRBD1. The CDR3 consists of 18 residues. Trimming took 0 bases from V and 7 from J; bases not matched to a gene: 9. Per the germline V gene, CDR1 is MNHEY and CDR2 is SMNVEV (reference sequence). CDR3 sequence (DNA): TGTGCCAGCAGTTTATCGGGACAGGGGCGTCTAGGAAATTCACCCCTCCACTTT. Translating gives CASSLSGQGRLGNSPLHF.

The chain carries TRBV29-1 and TRBJ2-7; perhaps TRBD2 as D (6 bases). V was pared by 2 bases and J by 0 bases, with 20 bases between. This CDR3 comprises 17 residues. Germline values: CDR1 SQVTM, CDR2 ANQGSEA. The CDR3 DNA reads TGCAGCGTTGAAAGGAGGGCTGGCAGGGACTCCTCCTACGAGCAGTACTTC. It is translated as CSVERRAGRDSSYEQYF.

This clonotype was detected many times. The CDR3 DNA reads as TGTGCCAGCACTCGACTAAGAGGCCGGCCTAACTATGGCTACACCTTC. It is translated as CASTRLRGRPNYGYTF. The chain employs TRBV12-3 or TRBV12-4 and TRBJ1-2, with D uncertain. V was clipped by 7 bases and J by 0 bases, with 18 bases between them. The CDR3 has 16 residues.

In this sample, this clonotype turned up a few times. The chain is built from TRBV28 and TRBJ1-2; 9 positions agree with TRBD1. Germline CDR1 MDHEN, CDR2 SYDVKM. V was clipped by 10 bases and J by 7 bases; unmatched bases: 13. The CDR3 is 14 amino acids. The CDR3 DNA sequence: TGTGCCACCCATGAAATCGGACAGGGGAGTGGCTACACCTTC. Its translation is CATHEIGQGSGYTF.

This clonotype has just a few counts. The rearrangement joins TRBV14 to TRBJ2-2, with D perhaps TRBD2 (5 bases). The V end was cut by 4 bases, the J end by 5 bases, with 8 bases between. The CDR3 extends over 13 amino acids. Looked up from germline, CDR1 is SGHDN and CDR2 is FVKESK. The CDR3: CASSLSGTGELFF. The CDR3 nucleotides are TGTGCCAGCAGCCTCTCGGGGACCGGGGAGCTGTTTTTT.

The chain joins TRBV6-5 to TRBJ2-1, with TRBD2 matching over 15 bases. Germline values: CDR1 MNHEY, CDR2 SVGAGI. The V gene end was trimmed by 2 bases and the J gene end by 3 bases; junction bases not matched to a gene: 11. The CDR3 contains 20 residues. The CDR3 reads CASSYDSKGTSGGSYNEQFF. DNA of the CDR3: TGTGCCAGCAGTTACGACTCGAAGGGGACTAGCGGGGGGAGCTACAATGAGCAGTTCTTC.

This clonotype was observed a few times. The chain employs TRBV18 and TRBJ1-4; D remains unclear. Germline assignment: CDR1 KGHSH and CDR2 LQKENI. Trimming took off 1 base at V and 4 bases at J, with 13 bases between the two ends. CDR3 length: 16 amino acids. The CDR3 sequence is CASSPQMRANNEKLFF. CDR3 nucleotides: TGTGCCAGCTCACCACAAATGAGGGCGAATAATGAAAAACTGTTTTTT.

This clonotype was picked up one time. The V gene is TRBV11-3, the J gene TRBJ2-5, with 11 bases that match TRBD2. V shed 3 bases and J 1 base; nucleotides not matched to a gene: 7. This CDR3 is 17 amino acids long. CDR1 SGHNT and CDR2 YENEEA come from the germline V gene. CDR3 loop: CASSLARLAGIQETQYF. CDR3 coding DNA: TGTGCCAGCAGCTTGGCTAGACTAGCGGGGATCCAAGAGACCCAGTACTTC. Full variable domain (rest looked up from reference TRBV11-3 and TRBJ2-5): EAGVVQSPRYKIIEKKQPVAFWCNPISGHNTLYWYLQNLGQGPELLIRYENEEAVDDSQLPKDRFSAERLKGVDSTLKIQPAELGDSAVYLCASSLARLAGIQETQYFGPGTRLLVL.